The source of this T cell receptor beta chain is a study of T cell responses to AZD1222 COVID-19 vaccine. For the study at large: Pooling covered second doses at about 4 or about 12 weeks. General study findings and limits: Researchers report vaccine-associated CD4 TCRs spanning spike, with dominance at 160-218 and 743-854. Spike-specific TCR breadth and depth grew following two AZD1222 doses. White British people made up most donors, females outnumbered males, and clonal diversity was possibly underestimated.

Produced via immunoSEQ multiplex PCR; TCRdb's table is partial and in-frame only. The repertoire holds 120,000 or so clones, with roughly nine tenths as singletons. V dropped 6 bases and J dropped 4; count of bases not matched to a gene: 5. Germline V gene lookup returns CDR1 MNHEY and CDR2 SMNVEV (reference sequence). There are 14 residues in the CDR3. Concerning this clone itself: Its specificity is unknown.

This chain joins TRBV27 and TRBJ2-2; 7 positions match TRBD2. This specimen was peripheral blood, taken on day 0 of AZD1222 vaccination. This receptor was identified in an adult in good health. The CDR3 loop is CASRREYGTGELFF. CDR3 coding DNA: TGTGCCAGCAGGCGGGAGTATGGCACCGGGGAGCTGTTTTTT.